Sequencing of this TCR beta chain was carried out in a study of blood T cell repertoires in COVID-19. Study-level information: Nucleic acid was either cDNA or gDNA, and it came from T cells, B-cell-depleted T cells, or PBMCs.

Categorization into cohorts depended on clinical history that participants reported. The CDR3 extends over 19 amino acids. With 6 bases removed from V and 0 bases from J, the gap between germline ends came to 23 bases. Germline values: CDR1 MDHEN, CDR2 SYDVKM. In the study's own analysis: Counts of nucleated cells, estimated from reference gene primer amplification, were obtained. Sequencing used immunoSEQ multiplex PCR; TCRdb keeps in-frame clones, though not all of them. The V and J calls and the clone size are those of that table, but D and trimming were determined from the DNA. The data show some 240,000 clones, about 80% seen once.

The clonotype originates from a man aged 25-40 years with acute COVID-19. V is TRBV28 and J is TRBJ1-4; maybe TRBD1 (5 bases). Sequencing was carried out using PBMCs or T cells enriched from blood (not recorded which). The CDR3 DNA sequence: TGTGCCAGCAGGCTCGGGACCGGGGGGTCTCAAACAACTAATGAAAAACTGTTTTTT. Residues: CASRLGTGGSQTTNEKLFF.